Here is one TCR beta chain with its context. The CDR3 is 16 residues long. Germline V gene sequence: CDR1 LNHNV, CDR2 YYDKDF (reference sequence). Deletions cut 1 base from V and 4 bases from J, with 16 bases between. The data originate from a study of molecular identifiers for immune sequencing clone quantification. Previously described methods with listed TCR primers produced the bulk TCR libraries. TCRdb passed the PCR reads through MiXCR, listing each CDR3 protein once. The sample yields 40,000 to 50,000 distinct CDR3 sequences, 15% to 20% seen once. This rearrangement joins TRBV15 to TRBJ1-1; maybe TRBD1 (6 bases). Material for sequencing was naive CD8+ T cells from blood, with Jurkat cell RNA spiked in. Subset specified: FACS-sorted CD8+CD4-CCR7+CD45RA+ naive T cells. The receptor was derived from a human donor in good health. Some libraries in this study had Jurkat cell RNA spiked in. The DNA of the CDR3 is TGTGCCACCAGCAGAGTGGGGGGCAGGGGAGCCACTGAAGCTTTCTTT. Translated, it gives CATSRVGGRGATEAFF.